The 20 T cell receptor beta chains presented below share a single source sample, sequenced in a study of T and B cells in COVID-19 patients. Each TRB amplification used about 220-500 ng of genomic DNA from blood. BIOMED2 TRB-A/B primer pools were used in multiplex TRB PCR. TCRdb recomputed calls from the multiplex PCR reads with MiXCR, one row per CDR3 protein. The data show about 8,900 distinct CDR3 sequences, about two fifths seen once. The specimen was blood. The receptor source for this set is a human donor with active COVID-19.

CDR3 in DNA: TGTGCCAGCTCACTCCGGGCTGACACCGGGGAGCTGTTTTTT. Protein product: CASSLRADTGELFF. V is TRBV18 and J is TRBJ2-2, with D uncertain. Germline V gene sequence: CDR1 KGHSH, CDR2 LQKENI. The CDR3 loop spans 14 amino acids. The ends were cut back, 4 bases at V and 3 bases at J, with 9 bases in the middle.

The chain joins TRBV6-5 to TRBJ2-1, with TRBD2 matching 14 bases. The CDR3 runs 14 residues. Per germline, CDR1 MNHEY and CDR2 SVGAGI. V lost 5 bases and J lost 8; bases outside the gene matches: 2. CDR3: CASSTGLAGDEQFF. In nucleotides, the CDR3 is TGTGCCAGCAGTACGGGACTAGCGGGAGATGAGCAGTTCTTC.

V usage is TRBV5-1 and J usage is TRBJ1-5; maybe TRBD1 (6 bases). The germline V gene has CDR1 SGHRS and CDR2 YFSETQ. CDR3 length: 14 residues. V dropped 4 bases and J dropped 2 bases, with 10 bases sitting between them. CDR3 bases: TGCGCCAGCAGCGAACAGGGAGGCAATCAGCCCCAGCATTTT. Amino acid sequence: CASSEQGGNQPQHF.

The J gene is TRBJ2-7, the V gene TRBV5-1; either TRBD1 or TRBD2 may supply D (5 bases each). The CDR3 totals 14 residues. V dropped 4 bases and J dropped 2 bases, with 13 bases sitting between them. Germline V gene sequence: CDR1 SGHRS, CDR2 YFSETQ. Here the CDR3 reads CASSGRDGAYEQYF. CDR3 in DNA: TGCGCCAGCAGCGGAAGGGACGGCGCCTACGAGCAGTACTTC.

This clonotype was seen more than once but under ten times. The gene calls are TRBV6-2 or TRBV6-3 and TRBJ2-5; 12 positions agree with TRBD2. This CDR3 region has 15 residues. In germline, CDR1 is MNHEY, CDR2 SVGEGT. With 4 bases clipped from V and 4 bases from J, the junction kept 4 bases outside the gene matches. The CDR3, as DNA: TGTGCCAGCAGTTCACTAGCGGGGGGAAGAGAGACCCAGTACTTC. Its translation: CASSSLAGGRETQYF.

This clonotype was seen a handful of times. This chain uses TRBV6-5 with TRBJ2-3, with 10 bases lining up with TRBD2. Germline CDR1 reads MNHEY; CDR2 reads SVGAGI. This CDR3 is built from 16 residues. The J segment lost 0 bases and the V segment lost 4 bases, leaving 4 bases of the junction unmatched. The CDR3 DNA sequence: TGTGCCAGCAGTTTCCAGACTAGCGGGAGCACAGATACGCAGTATTTT. It translates to CASSFQTSGSTDTQYF.

The V and J genes are TRBV6-6 and TRBJ1-4; D is uncertain. The germline gives CDR1 MNHNY, CDR2 SVGAGI (reference sequence). V dropped 9 bases and J dropped 0 bases, with 11 bases sitting between them. The CDR3 covers 14 residues. The CDR3 spells CARSDRSTNEKLFF. CDR3 nucleotide sequence: TGTGCCAGGTCGGACCGTTCAACTAATGAAAAACTGTTTTTT.

This clonotype was found a few times. This sequence joins TRBV6-1 and TRBJ1-2, with TRBD1 identical over 7 bases. Trimming cost V 0 bases and J 4 bases; bases outside gene matches: 2. The CDR3 totals 14 residues. Germline V lookup: CDR1 MNHNS, CDR2 SASEGT. For the CDR3, the DNA is TGTGCCAGCAGTGAAGCGCGGGACAGCTATGGCTACACCTTC. This sequence encodes CASSEARDSYGYTF.

This clonotype was recorded a few times. This chain connects TRBV12-3 or TRBV12-4 to TRBJ2-2; D gene ambiguous. The CDR3 is 12 amino acids. V was trimmed by 6 bases and J by 5 bases, leaving 7 bases between them. DNA for the CDR3: TGTGCCAGCAGCCCCCCTACCGGGGAGCTGTTTTTT. Translated, it gives CASSPPTGELFF.

The CDR3 DNA is TGTGCCAGCAGTCAGGGCTGGGGACAGCGCTACGAGCAGTACTTC. Residues: CASSQGWGQRYEQYF. The rearrangement uses TRBV6-2 or TRBV6-3 and TRBJ2-7; 7 bases agree with TRBD1. V lost 5 bases, J lost 3 bases, and 10 bases stayed unmatched. CDR3 size: 15 residues. Germline V gives CDR1 MNHEY, CDR2 SVGEGT.

This chain connects TRBV6-2 or TRBV6-3 to TRBJ2-6; possibly TRBD1 for D (5 bases). The length of the CDR3 is 15 residues. The germline V gene has CDR1 MNHEY and CDR2 SVGEGT. V lost 6 bases and J lost 4, with 13 bases in between. CDR3 sequence reads: CASRSGGAGANVLTF. Here the CDR3 DNA reads TGTGCCAGCAGGTCAGGTGGGGCAGGGGCCAACGTCCTGACTTTC.

This chain joins TRBV14 and TRBJ1-2; possible D gene TRBD1, 5 bases. The CDR3 loop spans 13 amino acids. From germline, CDR1 is SGHDN and CDR2 FVKESK. Between the trimmed V and J ends, which lost 2 bases and 1 base, there was a span of 5 bases. CDR3 loop: CASSQQGNYGYTF. In nucleotides, the CDR3 is TGTGCCAGCAGCCAACAGGGTAACTATGGCTACACCTTC. Full variable domain (outside the CDR3, taken from reference TRBV14 and TRBJ1-2): EAGVTQFPSHSVIEKGQTVTLRCDPISGHDNLYWYRRVMGKEIKFLLHFVKESKQDESGMPNNRFLAERTGGTYSTLKVQPAELEDSGVYFCASSQQGNYGYTFGSGTRLTVV.

Turning to this clonotype: One end of the junction varies from germline; a read error may be responsible. Here the CDR3 DNA reads TGTGCCAGTAGTATCCTACAGGGGAGGGACACTGAATCTTTCTTT. Translation gives CASSILQGRDTESFF. This chain uses TRBV19 with TRBJ1-1; 7 nucleotides line up with TRBD1. Germline V CDR1 and CDR2: LNHDA, SQIVND (reference sequence). This CDR3 comprises 15 residues.

The chain is built from TRBV24-1 and TRBJ2-3, with 7 bases matching TRBD1. J lost 4 bases, V lost 2 bases, and 5 bases had no gene match. In germline, CDR1 is KGHDR, CDR2 SFDVKD. The CDR3 is 15 residues long. As DNA, the CDR3 is TGTGCCACCAGTGATTACCCCGACAGGGCAGATACGCAGTATTTT. Residues: CATSDYPDRADTQYF.

With respect to this clonotype: Germline and junction disagree at one end, which may indicate a read error. The chain has TRBV19 and TRBJ2-5; TRBD1 aligns across 9 bases. The CDR3 runs 15 residues. The germline V gene encodes CDR1 LNHDA and CDR2 SQIVND (reference sequence). CDR3 sequence (DNA): TGTGTCAGTCAACAGGGGGCGGGGGTCCGAGAGACCCAGTACTTC. Amino acids: CVSQQGAGVRETQYF.

This clonotype is medium-sized by share. The CDR3 region has the DNA TGCAGCGTCTTCCAGACAGGGTACTACGAGCAGTACTTC. Residues: CSVFQTGYYEQYF. This chain links TRBV29-1 with TRBJ2-7, with 7 bases matching TRBD1. Trimming removed 6 bases from V and 3 bases from J; junction bases left unmatched: 8. CDR1 is SQVTM, CDR2 ANQGSEA, per germline. The CDR3 sequence is 13 residues long.

The chain is built from TRBV7-6 and TRBJ1-6, with D possibly TRBD1 on 5 matching bases. CDR3 length equals 15 residues. Germline CDR1 reads SGHVS; CDR2 reads FNYEAQ. V was shortened by 2 bases and J by 7 bases, with 12 bases between the two germline ends. The CDR3 is CASSLMGHENSPLHF. CDR3 nucleotides: TGTGCCAGCAGCTTAATGGGGCACGAGAATTCACCCCTCCACTTT. Full variable domain (outside the CDR3, taken from reference TRBV7-6 and TRBJ1-6): GAGVSQSPRYKVTKRGQDVALRCDPISGHVSLYWYRQALGQGPEFLTYFNYEAQQDKSGLPNDRFSAERPEGSISTLTIQRTEQRDSAMYRCASSLMGHENSPLHFGNGTRLTVT.

This clonotype was seen only a few times. This chain joins TRBV19 and TRBJ1-4, with TRBD1 as a possible D gene (5 bases). The V and J ends lost 6 bases and 0 bases respectively, with 14 bases between them. The CDR3 runs 16 residues. Germline loops: CDR1 LNHDA, CDR2 SQIVND (reference sequence). The CDR3 loop reads CASRTGATATNEKLFF. CDR3 sequence (DNA): TGTGCCAGTAGGACCGGGGCCACTGCAACTAATGAAAAACTGTTTTTT.

The table lists this clonotype with a few counts. The gene calls are TRBV6-5 and TRBJ2-3; TRBD1 aligns across 7 bases. The CDR3 totals 15 residues. After removal of 0 bases from V and 5 bases from J, the junction contained 5 bases not matched to a gene. Germline lookup yields CDR1 MNHEY and CDR2 SVGAGI. This chain's CDR3 is CASSYSGTARDTQYF. CDR3 nucleotides: TGTGCCAGCAGTTACTCAGGGACAGCCCGAGATACGCAGTATTTT.

The rearrangement links TRBV24-1 to TRBJ1-2; D gene uncertain. The CDR3 length is 13 residues. Germline loops: CDR1 KGHDR, CDR2 SFDVKD. The ends were cut back, 1 base at V and 8 bases at J, with 10 bases in the middle. The CDR3 reads CATSDFTVGGYTF. The CDR3, as DNA: TGTGCCACCAGTGATTTTACAGTGGGCGGCTACACCTTC.